This TCR beta chain emerged from a study of blood T cell repertoires in COVID-19. Across the study: In each case, the material was cDNA or gDNA derived from T cells, B-cell-depleted T cells, or PBMCs.

Per the original data handling: Amplified reference gene primers provided the basis for estimating nucleated cell counts. Clones were sequenced by immunoSEQ multiplex PCR, and TCRdb holds only the in-frame ones, with some missing. V and J calls plus clone size are reproduced from that table; the DNA served to infer D and trimming. Among roughly 250,000 clones, more than 85% were seen once, and the ten largest hold about 0.8%. Sequenced: peripheral blood. The TCR originated in a man aged 30 to 39 with acute or convalescent COVID-19.

The CDR3 sequence: CASSVLGRDTEAFF. DNA of the CDR3: TGTGCCAGCAGTGTCTTGGGCAGGGACACTGAAGCTTTCTTT. The J gene is TRBJ1-1, the V gene TRBV2; TRBD1 might be the D (5 bases). Trimming removed 4 bases at V and 3 bases at J, with 12 bases between. Germline assignment: CDR1 SNHLY and CDR2 FYNNEI. The CDR3 sequence is 14 residues long.